The 16 T cell receptor beta chains reported below all come from one sample, sequenced in a study of T cell responses to AZD1222 COVID-19 vaccine. Using immunoSEQ multiplex PCR, the repertoire was profiled, and TCRdb retains in-frame clones only, with some absent. The table records about 120,000 clones, about 92% of them present only once. The sample here was peripheral blood, taken on day 0 of MenACWY control vaccination. These receptors all come from an adult in good health.

The V and J genes are TRBV27 and TRBJ2-2; D is possibly TRBD2 (5 bases). The CDR3 is made up of 13 amino acids. Germline V lookup: CDR1 MNHEY, CDR2 SMNVEV (reference sequence). V gave up 2 bases and J gave up 5 bases, with 6 bases separating them. DNA for the CDR3: TGTGCCAGCAGTTTACGCGGGACCGGGGAGCTGTTTTTT. It is translated as CASSLRGTGELFF.

The CDR3 spells CASSQGDTGELFF. Written as DNA, the CDR3 is TGTGCCAGCAGCCAGGGGGACACCGGGGAGCTGTTTTTT. The genes are TRBV3-1 (or the pseudogene TRBV3-2) and TRBJ2-2; D may match TRBD1 or TRBD2 (5 bases each). The CDR3 is made up of 13 amino acids. Germline values: CDR1 LGHDT, CDR2 YNNKEL (reference sequence). V lost 3 bases to trimming and J lost 3 bases, with 5 bases between them.

The gene calls are TRBV7-9 and TRBJ2-7; D possibly corresponds to TRBD1 (5 bases). CDR1 is SEHNR and CDR2 is FQNEAQ in the germline V gene (reference sequence). The CDR3 length is 13 residues. Trimming removed 5 bases from V and 2 bases from J, with 10 bases in between. The CDR3 DNA is TGTGCCAGCAGCCGCAGGGCACCCTACGAGCAGTACTTC. Translated, it gives CASSRRAPYEQYF. Together with reference TRBV7-9 and TRBJ2-7, the CDR3 gives the full variable domain: DTGVSQNPRHKITKRGQNVTFRCDPISEHNRLYWYRQTLGQGPEFLTYFQNEAQLEKSRLLSDRFSAERPKGSFSTLEIQRTEQGDSAMYLCASSRRAPYEQYFGPGTRLTVT.

DNA for the CDR3: TGTGCCAGCAGCTCCGGGACAAGCCTTTACGAGCAGTACGTC. Translated, it gives CASSSGTSLYEQYV. The V and J genes are TRBV5-5 and TRBJ2-7; a weak D match, TRBD1 (6 bases). V dropped 3 bases and J dropped 4 bases, with 14 bases sitting between them. CDR1 and CDR2 (germline): SGHKS, YYEKEE (reference sequence). The length of the CDR3 is 14 residues.

The rearrangement joins TRBV25-1 to TRBJ2-1, with 10 bases that match TRBD2. There are 16 residues in the CDR3. V lost 3 bases, J lost 9 bases, and 11 bases stayed unmatched. From germline, CDR1 is MGHDK and CDR2 SYGVNS. CDR3 sequence (DNA): TGTGCCAGCAGTGACCTAAGCGGGGGGGCTATGGTTGAGCAGTTCTTC. Amino acids: CASSDLSGGAMVEQFF. Looking up the rest from reference TRBV25-1 and TRBJ2-1 gives the full variable domain: EADIYQTPRYLVIGTGKKITLECSQTMGHDKMYWYQQDPGMELHLIHYSYGVNSTEKGDLSSESTVSRIRTEHFPLTLESARPSHTSQYLCASSDLSGGAMVEQFFGPGTRLTVL.

Relative to its sample, this clone is medium-sized. The CDR3 DNA sequence: TGTGCCAGCAGTGATACTGGTAGCGGGCCCTACGAGCAGTACTTC. This codes for CASSDTGSGPYEQYF. The chain recombines TRBV6-1 with TRBJ2-7, with TRBD2 matching 7 bases. CDR1 MNHNS and CDR2 SASEGT come from the germline V gene. The ends lost 3 bases at V and 2 bases at J; junction bases unmatched: 7. This CDR3 contains 15 residues.

In its sample, this clone was seen once. The genes are TRBV28 and TRBJ2-7; possibly TRBD1 for D (6 bases). The V gene lost 10 bases and the J gene lost 4 bases, with 14 bases spanning the gap. The CDR3 spans 12 residues. CDR1 and CDR2 (germline): MDHEN, SYDVKM. For the CDR3, the DNA is TGTGCCACCCTGACGACAGGTTACGAGCAGTACTTC. It is translated as CATLTTGYEQYF. The full variable domain, completed using reference TRBV28 and TRBJ2-7, is DVKVTQSSRYLVKRTGEKVFLECVQDMDHENMFWYRQDPGLGLRLIYFSYDVKMKEKGDIPEGYSVSREKKERFSLILESASTNQTSMYLCATLTTGYEQYFGPGTRLTVT.

This clone was seen just once. V gene TRBV6-5 combines with J gene TRBJ2-1; 7 nucleotides match TRBD1. CDR1 and CDR2 from the germline V gene are MNHEY and SVGAGI. This CDR3 is 14 amino acids long. V was clipped by 6 bases and J by 4 bases; unmatched bases: 6. The CDR3 coding sequence is TGTGCCAGCAGGCCGGGACAGCCTTACAATGAGCAGTTCTTC. Its protein product is CASRPGQPYNEQFF.

The chain combines TRBV5-4 with TRBJ2-7, with 9 positions matching TRBD1. Unmatched junction bases numbered 12, after V lost 4 bases and J lost 7 bases. This CDR3 spans 15 amino acids. Per the germline V gene, CDR1 is SGHNT and CDR2 is YYREEE (reference sequence). The CDR3 bases are TGTGCCAGCAGCCCGAACCGGGACAGGGTGATTGAGCAGTACGTC. It translates to CASSPNRDRVIEQYV.

J is TRBJ2-3 and V is TRBV5-1, with TRBD1 matching over 9 bases. CDR1 and CDR2 (germline): SGHRS, YFSETQ. The CDR3 is 14 amino acids. The trim removed 4 bases at V and 14 bases at J, leaving 14 bases unmatched. CDR3 loop: CASSLGTGKGAGYF. CDR3 DNA sequence: TGCGCCAGCAGCCTCGGGACAGGGAAGGGAGCGGGGTATTTT.

In its sample, this clone was seen once. The rearrangement uses TRBV6-5 and TRBJ2-6, with D perhaps matching TRBD1 (6 bases). The germline V gene encodes CDR1 MNHEY and CDR2 SVGAGI. CDR3 length equals 15 residues. Trimming cost V 7 bases and J 3 bases, with 13 bases left between them. Here the CDR3 DNA reads TGTGCCAGCACCCCACAGGGTGGTGGGGCCAACGTCCTGACTTTC. Amino acids: CASTPQGGGANVLTF.

The V call is TRBV7-9, the J call TRBJ2-7, with 11 nucleotides matching TRBD1. Trimming at V came to 5 bases and at J to 10 bases, leaving 10 bases not matched to a gene. Germline CDR1 reads SEHNR; CDR2 reads FQNEAQ (reference sequence). CDR3 length: 14 amino acids. The DNA of the CDR3 is TGTGCCAGCAGCGGCTGGGACAGGGGGGTGTTTCAGTACTTC. It encodes CASSGWDRGVFQYF. Full variable domain (missing parts from reference TRBV7-9 and TRBJ2-7): DTGVSQNPRHKITKRGQNVTFRCDPISEHNRLYWYRQTLGQGPEFLTYFQNEAQLEKSRLLSDRFSAERPKGSFSTLEIQRTEQGDSAMYLCASSGWDRGVFQYFGPGTRLTVT.

This clone has a count of ten or more. The chain has TRBV7-9 and TRBJ2-2; D perhaps matches TRBD1 (5 bases). Germline CDR1 is SEHNR and CDR2 is FQNEAQ (reference sequence). CDR3 length equals 18 residues. V was trimmed by 1 base and J by 0 bases, leaving 15 bases between them. The CDR3 DNA reads TGTGCCAGCAGCTTAGATGTTCTAAGGGGCCCGAACACCGGGGAGCTGTTTTTT. Protein: CASSLDVLRGPNTGELFF.

The chain combines TRBV27 with TRBJ2-5; D uncertain. Germline CDR1 MNHEY, CDR2 SMNVEV (reference sequence). This CDR3 has 15 residues. With 1 base removed from V and 2 bases from J, the gap between germline ends came to 11 bases. Here the CDR3 reads CASSLYGRKQETQYF. In DNA form, the CDR3 reads TGTGCCAGCAGTTTATATGGACGCAAGCAAGAGACCCAGTACTTC.

The chain couples TRBV4-3 to TRBJ2-2; TRBD2 is a possible D gene (6 bases). The V gene lost 2 bases and the J gene lost 1 base, with 8 bases spanning the gap. The CDR3 covers 15 residues. CDR1 LGHNA and CDR2 YSLEER come from the germline V gene. The CDR3 protein is CASSQQGGNTGELFF. In DNA, the CDR3 is TGCGCCAGCAGCCAACAGGGAGGGAACACCGGGGAGCTGTTTTTT.

V and J are TRBV27 and TRBJ2-7; 7 bases line up with TRBD2. V dropped 3 bases and J dropped 2; count of bases not matched to a gene: 1. Germline V gene data show CDR1 as MNHEY and CDR2 as SMNVEV (reference sequence). The CDR3 spans 13 residues. CDR3 protein: CASSFGGTYEQYF. For the CDR3, the DNA is TGTGCCAGCAGTTTCGGGGGGACCTACGAGCAGTACTTC.